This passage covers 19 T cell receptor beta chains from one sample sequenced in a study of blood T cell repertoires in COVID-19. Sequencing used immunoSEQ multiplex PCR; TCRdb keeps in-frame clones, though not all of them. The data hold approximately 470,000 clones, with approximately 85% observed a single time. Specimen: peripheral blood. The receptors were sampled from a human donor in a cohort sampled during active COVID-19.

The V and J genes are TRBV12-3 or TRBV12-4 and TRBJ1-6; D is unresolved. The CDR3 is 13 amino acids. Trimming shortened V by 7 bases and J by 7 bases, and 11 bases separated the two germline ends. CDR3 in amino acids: CASNSRLNSPLHF. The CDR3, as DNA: TGTGCCAGCAACTCCAGGTTAAATTCACCCCTCCACTTT.

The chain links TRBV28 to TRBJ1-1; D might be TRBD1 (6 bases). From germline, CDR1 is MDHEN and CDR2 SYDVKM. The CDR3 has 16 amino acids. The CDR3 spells CATLFASRGGDTEAFF. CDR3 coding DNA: TGTGCAACTCTTTTCGCGAGCCGAGGGGGGGACACTGAAGCTTTCTTT.

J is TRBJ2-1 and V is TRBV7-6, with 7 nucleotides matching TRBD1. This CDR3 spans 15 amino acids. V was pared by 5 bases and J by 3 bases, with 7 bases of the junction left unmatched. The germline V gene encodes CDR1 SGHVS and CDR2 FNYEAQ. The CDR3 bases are TGTGCCAGCAGCAAGGGGGCGGGTAGCTACAATGAGCAGTTCTTC. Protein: CASSKGAGSYNEQFF.

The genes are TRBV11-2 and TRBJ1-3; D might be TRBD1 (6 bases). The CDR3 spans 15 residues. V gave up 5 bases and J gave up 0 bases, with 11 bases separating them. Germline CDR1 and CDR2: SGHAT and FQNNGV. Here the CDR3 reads CASSDWTVSGNTIYF. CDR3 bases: TGTGCCAGCAGCGACTGGACAGTCTCTGGAAACACCATATATTTT.

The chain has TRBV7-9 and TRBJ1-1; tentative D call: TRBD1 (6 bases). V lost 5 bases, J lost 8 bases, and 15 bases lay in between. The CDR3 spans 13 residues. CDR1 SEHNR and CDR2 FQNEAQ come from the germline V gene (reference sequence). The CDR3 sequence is CASSEQPGQEAFF. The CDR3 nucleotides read TGTGCCAGCAGCGAGCAGCCGGGACAAGAAGCTTTCTTT.

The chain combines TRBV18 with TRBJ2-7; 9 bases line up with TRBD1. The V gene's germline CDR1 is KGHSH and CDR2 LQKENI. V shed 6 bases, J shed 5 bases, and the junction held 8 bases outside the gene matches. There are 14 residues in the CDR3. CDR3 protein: CASSTTGTGNEQYF. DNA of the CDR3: TGTGCCAGCTCTACTACCGGGACAGGGAACGAGCAGTACTTC.

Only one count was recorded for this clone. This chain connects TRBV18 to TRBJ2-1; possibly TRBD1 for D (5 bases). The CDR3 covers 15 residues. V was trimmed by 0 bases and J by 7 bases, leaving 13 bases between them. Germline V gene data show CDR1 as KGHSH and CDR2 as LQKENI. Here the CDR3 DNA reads TGTGCCAGCTCACCACCGGTGGGGCCAGGGAATGAGCAGTTCTTC. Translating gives CASSPPVGPGNEQFF.

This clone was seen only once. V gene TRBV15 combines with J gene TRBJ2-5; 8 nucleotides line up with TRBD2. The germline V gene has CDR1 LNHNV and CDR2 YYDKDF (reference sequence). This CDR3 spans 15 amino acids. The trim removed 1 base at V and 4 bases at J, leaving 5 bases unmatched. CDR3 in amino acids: CATSRGSGSPETQYF. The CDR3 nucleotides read TGTGCCACCAGCAGAGGGAGCGGGAGCCCAGAGACCCAGTACTTC. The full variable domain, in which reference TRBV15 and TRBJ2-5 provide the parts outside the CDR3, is DAMVIQNPRYQVTQFGKPVTLSCSQTLNHNVMYWYQQKSSQAPKLLFHYYDKDFNNEADTPDNFQSRRPNTSFCFLDIRSPGLGDTAMYLCATSRGSGSPETQYFGPGTRLLVL.

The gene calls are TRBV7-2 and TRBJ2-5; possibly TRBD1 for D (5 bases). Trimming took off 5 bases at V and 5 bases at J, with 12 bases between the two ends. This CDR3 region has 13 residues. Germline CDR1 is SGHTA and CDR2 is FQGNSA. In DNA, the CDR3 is TGTGCCAGCAGCCCCCAAGCAGGGGAGACCCAGTACTTC. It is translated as CASSPQAGETQYF.

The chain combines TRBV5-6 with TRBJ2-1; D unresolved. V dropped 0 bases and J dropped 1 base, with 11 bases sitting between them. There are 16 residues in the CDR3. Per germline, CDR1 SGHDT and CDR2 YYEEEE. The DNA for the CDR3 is TGTGCCAGCAGCTTGGTCCCCCGGGTATCCTACAATGAGCAGTTCTTC. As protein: CASSLVPRVSYNEQFF.

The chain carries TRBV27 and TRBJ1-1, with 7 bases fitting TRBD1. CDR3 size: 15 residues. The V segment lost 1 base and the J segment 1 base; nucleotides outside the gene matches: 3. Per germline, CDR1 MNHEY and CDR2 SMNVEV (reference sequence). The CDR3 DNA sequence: TGTGCCAGCAGTTTATTGGGACAGAGGAACACTGAAGCTTTCTTT. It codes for CASSLLGQRNTEAFF.

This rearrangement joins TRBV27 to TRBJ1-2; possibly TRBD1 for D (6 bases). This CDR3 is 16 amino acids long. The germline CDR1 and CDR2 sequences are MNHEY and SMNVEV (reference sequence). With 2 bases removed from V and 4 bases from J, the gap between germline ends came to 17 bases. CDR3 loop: CASSLGGGKGGYGYTF. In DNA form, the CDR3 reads TGTGCCAGCAGTTTAGGGGGGGGCAAAGGGGGCTATGGCTACACCTTC.

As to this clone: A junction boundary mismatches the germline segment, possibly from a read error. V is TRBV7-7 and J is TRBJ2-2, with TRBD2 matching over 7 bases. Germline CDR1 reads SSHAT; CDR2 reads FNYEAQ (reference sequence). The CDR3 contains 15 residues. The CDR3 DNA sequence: TGTGCTAGCAGACTTCTAGCGGTAGGCACCGGGGAGCTGTTTTTT. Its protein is CASRLLAVGTGELFF.

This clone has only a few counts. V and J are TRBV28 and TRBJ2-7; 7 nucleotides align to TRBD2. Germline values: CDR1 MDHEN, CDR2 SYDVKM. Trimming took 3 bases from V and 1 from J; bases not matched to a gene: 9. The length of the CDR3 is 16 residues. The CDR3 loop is CASSFLRGGGSYEQYF. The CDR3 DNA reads TGTGCCAGCAGTTTCCTCCGGGGCGGGGGATCCTACGAGCAGTACTTC.

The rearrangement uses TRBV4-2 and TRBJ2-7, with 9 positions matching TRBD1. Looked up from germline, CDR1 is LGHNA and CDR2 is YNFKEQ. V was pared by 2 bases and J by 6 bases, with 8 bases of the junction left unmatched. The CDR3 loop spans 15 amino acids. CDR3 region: CASSQLTGGGGEQYF. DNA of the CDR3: TGTGCCAGCAGCCAACTGACAGGGGGGGGAGGCGAGCAGTACTTC.

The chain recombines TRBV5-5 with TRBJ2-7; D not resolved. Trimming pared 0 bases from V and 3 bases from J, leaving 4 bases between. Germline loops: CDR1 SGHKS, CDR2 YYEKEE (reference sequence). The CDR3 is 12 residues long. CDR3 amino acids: CASSLDFYEQYF. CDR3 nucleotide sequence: TGTGCCAGCAGCTTGGACTTCTACGAGCAGTACTTC. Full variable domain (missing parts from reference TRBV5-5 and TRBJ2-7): DAGVTQSPTHLIKTRGQQVTLRCSPISGHKSVSWYQQVLGQGPQFIFQYYEKEERGRGNFPDRFSARQFPNYSSELNVNALLLGDSALYLCASSLDFYEQYFGPGTRLTVT.

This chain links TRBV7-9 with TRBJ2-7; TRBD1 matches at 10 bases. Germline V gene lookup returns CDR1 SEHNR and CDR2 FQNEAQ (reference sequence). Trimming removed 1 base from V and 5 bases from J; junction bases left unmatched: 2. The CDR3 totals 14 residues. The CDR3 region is CASSLGQGAHEQYF. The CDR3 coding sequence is TGTGCCAGCAGCTTAGGACAGGGGGCCCACGAGCAGTACTTC.

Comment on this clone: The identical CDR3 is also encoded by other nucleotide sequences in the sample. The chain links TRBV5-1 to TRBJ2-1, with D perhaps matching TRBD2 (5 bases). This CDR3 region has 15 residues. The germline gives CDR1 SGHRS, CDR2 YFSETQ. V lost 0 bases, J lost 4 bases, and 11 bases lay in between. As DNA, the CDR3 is TGCGCCAGCAGCTTGGAAGCTAGCTCGTACAATGAGCAGTTCTTC. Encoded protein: CASSLEASSYNEQFF.

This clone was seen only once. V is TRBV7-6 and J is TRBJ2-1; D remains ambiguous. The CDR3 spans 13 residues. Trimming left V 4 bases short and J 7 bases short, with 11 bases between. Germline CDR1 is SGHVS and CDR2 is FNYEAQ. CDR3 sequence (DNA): TGTGCCAGCAGCTCCCCATCGAGAAATGAGCAGTTCTTC. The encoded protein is CASSSPSRNEQFF.